This T cell receptor beta chain was identified in a study of graft-versus-host responses after intestinal transplantation. As for the study in general: The study gave all recipients anti-thymocyte globulin induction, then tacrolimus and steroids for 2 to 3 years.

Notes on the study in general: Ileal or blood samples showed some GvH clones first, and such clones were also found in recipient marrow.

This clone showed up just once. As yet, its antigen is unknown. The V gene's germline CDR1 is SGHDT and CDR2 YYEEEE. The CDR3 runs to 15 residues. Trimming left V 0 bases short and J 5 bases short, with 14 bases between. This table comes from immunoSEQ multiplex PCR, and its TCRdb copy is limited to in-frame clones, with some not included. Of under 130,000 clones in the sample, 80% to 95% were seen once. The sample consisted of unstimulated CD8+ T cells sorted from spleen or lymph node cells, taken before intestinal transplant. The source is a human donor who received an intestinal transplant. This chain links TRBV5-6 with TRBJ1-2; the D is unclear. DNA of the CDR3: TGTGCCAGCAGCTTGGACCCCACGACCCTATATGGCTACACCTTC. Translated: CASSLDPTTLYGYTF.